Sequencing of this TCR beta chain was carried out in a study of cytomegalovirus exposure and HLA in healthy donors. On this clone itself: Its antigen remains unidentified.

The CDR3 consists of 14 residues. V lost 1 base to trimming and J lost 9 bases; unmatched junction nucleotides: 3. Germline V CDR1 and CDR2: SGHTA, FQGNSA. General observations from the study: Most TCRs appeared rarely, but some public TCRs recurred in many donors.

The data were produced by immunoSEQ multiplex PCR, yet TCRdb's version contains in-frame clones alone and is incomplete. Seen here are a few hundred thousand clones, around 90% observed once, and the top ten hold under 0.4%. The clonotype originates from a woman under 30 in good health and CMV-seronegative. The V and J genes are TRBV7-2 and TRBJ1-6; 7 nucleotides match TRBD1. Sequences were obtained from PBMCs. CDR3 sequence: CASSLEGQISPLHF. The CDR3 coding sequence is TGTGCCAGCAGCTTAGAGGGACAGATTTCACCCCTCCACTTT.